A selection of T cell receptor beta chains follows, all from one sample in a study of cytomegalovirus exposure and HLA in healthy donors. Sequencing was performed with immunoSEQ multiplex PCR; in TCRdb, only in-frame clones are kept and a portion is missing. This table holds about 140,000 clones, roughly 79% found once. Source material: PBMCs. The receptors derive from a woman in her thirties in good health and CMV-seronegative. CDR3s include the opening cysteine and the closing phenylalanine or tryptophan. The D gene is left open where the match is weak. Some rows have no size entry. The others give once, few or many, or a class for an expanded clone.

CDR3nt: TGCGCCAGCAGCCGACTGACAGGGAACACTGAAGCTTTCTTT
CDR3aa: CASSRLTGNTEAFF
v_gene: TRBV4-3
j_gene: TRBJ1-1
d_gene: .
abundance: once

CDR3nt: TGTGCCAGCAGCTTAGCCACTAGCGGGGGGGCTTTCGAGCAGTACTTC
CDR3aa: CASSLATSGGAFEQYF
v_gene: TRBV7-2
j_gene: TRBJ2-7
d_gene: TRBD2
abundance: .

CDR3nt: TGTGCCAGCAGCTTACGACAGGGAATGAGGAACACTGAAGCTTTCTTT
CDR3aa: CASSLRQGMRNTEAFF
v_gene: TRBV7-2
j_gene: TRBJ1-1
d_gene: TRBD1
abundance: .

CDR3nt: TGTGCCAGCAGTATTGACTCTTACAATGAGCAGTTCTTC
CDR3aa: CASSIDSYNEQFF
v_gene: TRBV5-6
j_gene: TRBJ2-1
d_gene: .
abundance: .

CDR3nt: TGTGCCAGCAGTGGACAGGGGGACACCGGGGAGCTGTTTTTT
CDR3aa: CASSGQGDTGELFF
v_gene: TRBV2
j_gene: TRBJ2-2
d_gene: TRBD1
abundance: .

CDR3nt: TGTGCCAGCAGCTTTCCCTTAGCGGGGGGGCTTGGCAATGAGCAGTTCTTC
CDR3aa: CASSFPLAGGLGNEQFF
v_gene: TRBV5-6
j_gene: TRBJ2-1
d_gene: TRBD2
abundance: few

CDR3nt: TGCAGCGGCTATACAGGGGGATATGGCTACACCTTC
CDR3aa: CSGYTGGYGYTF
v_gene: TRBV29-1
j_gene: TRBJ1-2
d_gene: TRBD1
abundance: .

CDR3nt: TGTGCCAGCAGTTCCCAGCCCGGGACAGGGCAATCCTACAATGAGCAGTTCTTC
CDR3aa: CASSSQPGTGQSYNEQFF
v_gene: TRBV2
j_gene: TRBJ2-1
d_gene: TRBD1
abundance: many

CDR3nt: TGTGCCAGTAGTACAAACAGGAACACTGAAGCTTTCTTT
CDR3aa: CASSTNRNTEAFF
v_gene: TRBV19
j_gene: TRBJ1-1
d_gene: .
abundance: few

CDR3nt: TGTGCCAGCAGCTTAACACTAGCGGCAAGGGGAGAGACCCAGTACTTC
CDR3aa: CASSLTLAARGETQYF
v_gene: TRBV7-9
j_gene: TRBJ2-5
d_gene: TRBD2
abundance: .

CDR3nt: TGTGCCAGCAGTTACTCTCGTGGGGGGGGGTCACCCCTCCACTTT
CDR3aa: CASSYSRGGGSPLHF
v_gene: TRBV6-5
j_gene: TRBJ1-6
d_gene: .
abundance: .

CDR3nt: TGTGCCAGCAGTCACAGGGTAAGCCAGCCCCAGCATTTT
CDR3aa: CASSHRVSQPQHF
v_gene: TRBV6-6
j_gene: TRBJ1-5
d_gene: .
abundance: .

CDR3nt: TGCGCCAGCAGCTTACAGGTTAGGAACTACGAGCAGTACTTC
CDR3aa: CASSLQVRNYEQYF
v_gene: TRBV5-1
j_gene: TRBJ2-7
d_gene: .
abundance: .